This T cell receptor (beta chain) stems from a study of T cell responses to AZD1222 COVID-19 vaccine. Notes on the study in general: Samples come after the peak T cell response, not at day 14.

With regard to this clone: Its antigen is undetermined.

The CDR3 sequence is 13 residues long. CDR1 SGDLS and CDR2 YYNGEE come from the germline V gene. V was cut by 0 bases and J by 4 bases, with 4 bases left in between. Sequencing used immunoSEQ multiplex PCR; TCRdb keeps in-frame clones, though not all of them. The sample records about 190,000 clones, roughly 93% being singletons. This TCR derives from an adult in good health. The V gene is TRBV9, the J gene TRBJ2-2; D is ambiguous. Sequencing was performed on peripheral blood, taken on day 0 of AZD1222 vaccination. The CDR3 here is CASSVEGTGELFF. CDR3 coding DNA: TGTGCCAGCAGCGTAGAGGGCACCGGGGAGCTGTTTTTT.